These 29 T cell receptor beta chains came from one sample sequenced in a study of blood T cell repertoires in COVID-19. TCRdb's copy holds only in-frame clones and misses some; the assay was immunoSEQ multiplex PCR. The sample shows about 330,000 clones, around 87% of them seen only once. The sequenced sample was PBMCs or T cells enriched from blood (not recorded which). Source of these receptors: a woman under 40 who had recovered from COVID-19.

The chain combines TRBV13 with TRBJ1-2; D ambiguous. CDR3 length: 15 residues. Trimming left V 5 bases short and J 1 base short, with 14 bases between. Germline V gene data show CDR1 as PRHDT and CDR2 as FYEKMQ (reference sequence). The CDR3 loop is CASSAPGYNNYGYTF. DNA for the CDR3: TGTGCCAGCAGCGCGCCGGGATACAATAACTATGGCTACACCTTC.

This rearrangement joins TRBV7-9 to TRBJ1-3; TRBD1 might be the D (5 bases). CDR1 SEHNR and CDR2 FQNEAQ come from the germline V gene (reference sequence). This CDR3 is built from 13 residues. The germline V and J ends were trimmed by 9 bases and 4 bases, with 13 bases remaining between them. The CDR3 sequence is CASPREGGNTIYF. For the CDR3, the DNA is TGTGCCAGTCCCAGGGAGGGCGGAAACACCATATATTTT.

This clone was recorded once. This chain links TRBV5-1 with TRBJ2-1; 9 bases are a match to TRBD2. CDR3 length equals 14 residues. The junction had 4 bases not matched to a gene; V was cut back by 3 bases and J by 6 bases. Germline lookup yields CDR1 SGHRS and CDR2 YFSETQ. CDR3 in DNA: TGCGCCAGCAGCTCTTGGACTAGCGTCAATGAGCAGTTCTTC. It codes for CASSSWTSVNEQFF.

The J gene is TRBJ1-1, the V gene TRBV5-1; D not resolved. Germline V CDR1 and CDR2: SGHRS, YFSETQ. Trimming stripped 6 bases from V and 1 base from J, with 22 bases between. The CDR3 extends over 17 amino acids. The CDR3 loop is CASTSHVQHAPNTEAFF. CDR3 in DNA: TGCGCCAGCACCTCGCACGTACAGCATGCTCCGAACACTGAAGCTTTCTTT.

This chain uses TRBV28 with TRBJ2-7; D gene ambiguous. CDR3 length: 13 amino acids. Trimming shortened V by 4 bases and J by 3 bases, and 10 bases separated the two germline ends. The V gene's germline CDR1 is MDHEN and CDR2 SYDVKM. The chain's CDR3 is CASSSPTRYEQYF. In DNA, the CDR3 is TGTGCCAGCAGTTCCCCGACACGCTACGAGCAGTACTTC.

In its sample, this clone was seen once. This chain links TRBV19 with TRBJ2-5, with a weak D call TRBD1 (6 bases). Per germline, CDR1 LNHDA and CDR2 SQIVND (reference sequence). Trimming shortened V by 5 bases and J by 1 base, and 17 bases separated the two germline ends. The CDR3 sequence is 16 residues long. The CDR3 here is CASSGQWAERQETQYF. CDR3 nucleotides: TGTGCCAGTAGTGGACAGTGGGCAGAACGCCAAGAGACCCAGTACTTC.

The chain carries TRBV5-1 and TRBJ2-3; 11 nucleotides match TRBD2. The germline gives CDR1 SGHRS, CDR2 YFSETQ. The trim removed 4 bases at V and 4 bases at J, leaving 14 bases unmatched. The CDR3 loop spans 18 amino acids. The CDR3 coding sequence is TGCGCCAGCAGCCGAACTCCAACTAGCGGGGGTAATGCAGATACGCAGTATTTT. It translates to CASSRTPTSGGNADTQYF.

The J gene is TRBJ2-3, the V gene TRBV12-3 or TRBV12-4, with D possibly being TRBD1 (6 bases). Between the trimmed V and J ends, which lost 6 bases and 4 bases, there was a span of 11 bases. The CDR3 consists of 13 residues. The CDR3 DNA is TGTGCCAGCAGCGCGGCAGGGGCAGATACGCAGTATTTT. Amino acid sequence: CASSAAGADTQYF.

The chain combines TRBV28 with TRBJ1-5, with D unresolved. The CDR3 covers 14 residues. The germline V gene encodes CDR1 MDHEN and CDR2 SYDVKM. The V gene lost 1 base and the J gene lost 2 bases, with 6 bases spanning the gap. The CDR3 DNA sequence: TGTGCCAGCAGTTTATTGGCAGGCAATCAGCCCCAGCATTTT. It codes for CASSLLAGNQPQHF.

The chain uses TRBV25-1 and TRBJ1-1; TRBD1 aligns across 9 bases. Germline trimming cut 2 bases from V and 7 bases from J; bases unmatched to any gene: 2. The CDR3 covers 13 residues. The germline V gene has CDR1 MGHDK and CDR2 SYGVNS. CDR3 amino acids: CASSEMGQGEAFF. As DNA, the CDR3 is TGTGCCAGCAGTGAAATGGGACAGGGTGAAGCTTTCTTT.

The genes are TRBV5-6 and TRBJ2-7; D not certain. This CDR3 is built from 13 residues. Trimming took 1 base from V and 2 from J, leaving 7 bases between them. From germline, CDR1 is SGHDT and CDR2 YYEEEE. Written as DNA, the CDR3 is TGTGCCAGCAGCTTGTACAGTACCTACGAGCAGTACTTC. Translated, it gives CASSLYSTYEQYF.

This sequence joins TRBV6-2 or TRBV6-3 and TRBJ2-2, with D maybe TRBD1 (7 bases). The CDR3 spans 16 residues. V dropped 5 bases and J dropped 0 bases, with 13 bases sitting between them. CDR1 and CDR2 from the germline V gene are MNHEY and SVGEGT. The CDR3 protein is CASSLAGQPNTGELFF. The CDR3 nucleotides are TGTGCCAGCAGTCTTGCGGGACAGCCGAACACCGGGGAGCTGTTTTTT.

V usage is TRBV23-1 and J usage is TRBJ2-5, with TRBD2 as a possible D gene (5 bases). TRBV23-1 is an ORF, and what it does is uncertain. Trimming took 2 bases from V and 5 from J, leaving 12 bases between them. The CDR3 totals 14 residues. The CDR3 loop reads CASSQNGIRETQYF. The CDR3 DNA reads TGCGCCAGCAGTCAAAACGGGATTAGGGAGACCCAGTACTTC.

The sample holds a few counts of this clone. The chain is built from TRBV18 and TRBJ2-7; possible D gene TRBD2, 5 bases. Trimming took off 3 bases at V and 7 bases at J, with 13 bases between the two ends. Germline CDR1 KGHSH, CDR2 LQKENI. This CDR3 is 13 amino acids long. The CDR3: CASSPGPSGEQYF. CDR3 sequence (DNA): TGTGCCAGCTCACCCGGGCCCTCGGGAGAGCAGTACTTC. The variable domain in full, with the rest retrieved from reference TRBV18 and TRBJ2-7, is NAGVMQNPRHLVRRRGQEARLRCSPMKGHSHVYWYRQLPEEGLKFMVYLQKENIIDESGMPKERFSAEFPKEGPSILRIQQVVRGDSAAYFCASSPGPSGEQYFGPGTRLTVT.

The CDR3 DNA reads TGTGCCAGCAGCCCATTGACAGGGGGCGAGAATTCACCCCTCCACTTT. This gives the protein CASSPLTGGENSPLHF. The rearrangement uses TRBV5-6 and TRBJ1-6, with 10 bases fitting TRBD1. CDR3 length equals 16 residues. CDR1 and CDR2 from the germline V gene are SGHDT and YYEEEE. V shed 4 bases, J shed 7 bases, and the junction held 8 bases outside the gene matches.

The chain uses TRBV6-4 and TRBJ2-3; the D is unclear. The CDR3 spans 14 residues. The V end was cut by 3 bases, the J end by 2 bases, with 9 bases between. CDR1 and CDR2 from the germline V gene are MRHNA and SNTAGT. CDR3 sequence (DNA): TGTGCCAGCAGTGAAGAGGCCAACACAGATACGCAGTATTTT. Protein: CASSEEANTDTQYF.

This chain connects TRBV27 to TRBJ1-1, with 7 nucleotides matching TRBD1. Losses at the gene ends were 10 bases for V and 5 bases for J; bases not matched to a gene: 19. The CDR3 extends over 16 amino acids. Germline-derived CDR1 and CDR2 are MNHEY and SMNVEV (reference sequence). CDR3 amino acids: CATLTILKGASTEAFF. The CDR3, as DNA: TGTGCCACCCTAACCATCCTTAAGGGGGCGAGTACTGAAGCTTTCTTT.

This chain joins TRBV18 and TRBJ2-7; tentatively, D is TRBD1 (6 bases). The CDR3 loop spans 14 amino acids. From germline, CDR1 is KGHSH and CDR2 LQKENI. V gave up 3 bases and J gave up 4 bases, with 13 bases separating them. The CDR3 loop is CASSPYGQPYEQYF. CDR3 sequence (DNA): TGTGCCAGCTCACCCTATGGACAGCCGTACGAGCAGTACTTC.

This clone has a single count. The chain recombines TRBV4-3 with TRBJ1-2; 7 nucleotides agree with TRBD1. The germline gives CDR1 LGHNA, CDR2 YSLEER. Unmatched junction bases numbered 3, after V lost 0 bases and J lost 2 bases. The CDR3 is 15 amino acids. The CDR3 coding sequence is TGCGCCAGCAGCCAAGATCAGGGGGAAAACTATGGCTACACCTTC. Protein sequence: CASSQDQGENYGYTF.

V usage is TRBV3-1 (or the pseudogene TRBV3-2) and J usage is TRBJ1-2; 8 nucleotides line up with TRBD1. CDR1 and CDR2 from the germline V gene are LGHDT and YNNKEL (reference sequence). This CDR3 contains 14 residues. Germline trimming cut 4 bases from V and 5 bases from J; bases unmatched to any gene: 6. The CDR3 coding sequence is TGTGCCAGCAGCCGCGGACAGGGTGGATATGGCTACACCTTC. Its protein is CASSRGQGGYGYTF.

V and J are TRBV10-3 and TRBJ1-1; TRBD1 matches 7 bases. The V segment lost 6 bases and the J segment 7 bases; nucleotides outside the gene matches: 5. In germline, CDR1 is ENHRY, CDR2 SYGVKD. This CDR3 has 12 amino acids. The CDR3 bases are TGTGCCATCAGCTCCGGGACAGATGAAGCTTTCTTT. Translating it yields CAISSGTDEAFF.

The V call is TRBV18, the J call TRBJ2-1; 9 nucleotides match TRBD1. Germline CDR1 KGHSH, CDR2 LQKENI. V was pared by 4 bases and J by 4 bases, with 8 bases of the junction left unmatched. This CDR3 region has 16 residues. The CDR3 bases are TGTGCCAGCTCACGAACCGGGACAGGGACGTACAATGAGCAGTTCTTC. This codes for CASSRTGTGTYNEQFF.

V and J are TRBV29-1 and TRBJ2-3; tentative D call: TRBD2 (6 bases). Trimming cost V 0 bases and J 6 bases, with 16 bases left between them. This CDR3 has 15 residues. Germline V gives CDR1 SQVTM, CDR2 ANQGSEA. The CDR3 coding sequence is TGCAGCGTTGAAGAAATGATGGGACTCAGGGATACGCAGTATTTT. It yields the protein CSVEEMMGLRDTQYF.

The chain employs TRBV2 and TRBJ2-1; 11 nucleotides match TRBD1. V shed 4 bases, J shed 3 bases, and the junction held 2 bases outside the gene matches. The length of the CDR3 is 15 residues. Germline V lookup: CDR1 SNHLY, CDR2 FYNNEI. The CDR3 coding sequence is TGTGCCAGCAGTGGGACAGGGGGCTACTACAATGAGCAGTTCTTC. Residues: CASSGTGGYYNEQFF.

The rearrangement uses TRBV16 and TRBJ1-6; D remains ambiguous. Germline V gene lookup returns CDR1 KGHSY and CDR2 FQNENV. The CDR3 runs 14 residues. Trimming removed 2 bases from V and 11 bases from J, with 13 bases in between. CDR3: CASSQNPPSTPLHF. DNA of the CDR3: TGTGCCAGCAGCCAAAACCCCCCGTCTACACCCCTCCACTTT.

The table lists this clone with a count of one. The gene calls are TRBV2 and TRBJ1-5; D uncertain. CDR3 size: 15 residues. V lost 3 bases to trimming and J lost 2 bases, with 11 bases between them. Per germline, CDR1 SNHLY and CDR2 FYNNEI. In nucleotides, the CDR3 is TGTGCCAGCAGTGAGAGCCGACGGGGCAATCAGCCCCAGCATTTT. Its translation is CASSESRRGNQPQHF.

The chain recombines TRBV7-2 with TRBJ2-3; weak D call: TRBD2 (6 bases). Germline V CDR1 and CDR2: SGHTA, FQGNSA. V was trimmed by 2 bases and J by 5 bases, leaving 11 bases between them. The CDR3 has 14 residues. CDR3 nucleotide sequence: TGTGCCAGCAGCTTACGGGGCGGGGAAGATACGCAGTATTTT. It codes for CASSLRGGEDTQYF.

The chain carries TRBV6-2 or TRBV6-3 and TRBJ2-1; D not certain. CDR3 length equals 16 residues. Trimming stripped 1 base from V and 1 base from J, with 11 bases between. Germline assignment: CDR1 MNHEY and CDR2 SVGEGT. CDR3 amino acids: CASSYLEMQSYNEQFF. The CDR3, as DNA: TGTGCCAGCAGTTACTTAGAGATGCAATCCTACAATGAGCAGTTCTTC.

The CDR3 loop is CAWRAGLTGDNEKLFF. CDR3 bases: TGTGCCTGGAGAGCCGGTTTAACAGGGGATAATGAAAAACTGTTTTTT. The rearrangement uses TRBV30 and TRBJ1-4; 7 bases map to TRBD1. Trimming at V came to 3 bases and at J to 4 bases, leaving 11 bases not matched to a gene. Germline V gives CDR1 GTSNPN, CDR2 SVGIG (reference sequence). The CDR3 runs to 16 residues.